Below, 24 T cell receptor beta chains from the same sample are listed, as sequenced in a study of shared clonotypes between healthy human individuals (dated by TCRdb to between 2020 and 2021). The library was prepared using the immunoSEQ multiplex PCR assay. Not all clones reach the TCRdb copy of this immuneACCESS table, which keeps in-frame sequences only. Checked studies attribute under half of the gap to unresolved V genes and leave the rest unexplained. For this sample the table gives more than 2 million clones, of which over 85% were detected only once. The top ten clones comprise under 0.15% of the sample. Sequencing used naive CD4+ T cells sorted from blood. Taken with the paper, the label for cell subset or site translates to: CD45RA+ positively selected. These receptors were collected from a young man in good health.

The rearrangement joins TRBV6-1 to TRBJ1-3, with D uncertain. Germline V CDR1 and CDR2: MNHNS, SASEGT. V shed 3 bases and J shed 2 bases, with 8 bases lying between them. The CDR3 sequence is 14 residues long. DNA of the CDR3: TGTGCCAGCAGTGAGATGGCAGCTGGAAACACCATATATTTT. This codes for CASSEMAAGNTIYF.

The rearrangement links TRBV4-1 to TRBJ1-5, with 11 bases identical to TRBD1. Germline trimming cut 3 bases from V and 4 bases from J; bases unmatched to any gene: 5. The CDR3 loop spans 16 amino acids. Germline-derived CDR1 and CDR2 are MGHRA and YSYEKL. The CDR3 loop reads CASSQLGQGENQPQHF. The CDR3 DNA reads TGCGCCAGCAGCCAGTTGGGACAGGGGGAGAATCAGCCCCAGCATTTT.

V and J are TRBV2 and TRBJ1-5; D gene unclear. Trimming removed 0 bases from V and 0 bases from J, with 6 bases in between. From germline, CDR1 is SNHLY and CDR2 FYNNEI. The CDR3 contains 15 residues. The CDR3 DNA sequence: TGTGCCAGCAGTGAAGCGGACTATAGCAATCAGCCCCAGCATTTT. Its translation: CASSEADYSNQPQHF.

Remarks on this clone: Other DNA sequences in the sample encode the same CDR3. The J gene is TRBJ1-6, the V gene TRBV30, with D possibly being TRBD1 (6 bases). CDR3 length equals 13 residues. Germline values: CDR1 GTSNPN, CDR2 SVGIG (reference sequence). V was cut by 3 bases and J by 6 bases, with 9 bases left in between. The DNA for the CDR3 is TGTGCCTGGAGGGGACAACCTAATTCACCCCTCCACTTT. It codes for CAWRGQPNSPLHF.

A remark on this clone: At the DNA level, this CDR3 is encoded by other sequences in the same sample as well. The chain is built from TRBV5-1 and TRBJ2-1, with 14 bases aligning to TRBD2. Germline V gene lookup returns CDR1 SGHRS and CDR2 YFSETQ. The V gene end was trimmed by 1 base and the J gene end by 7 bases; junction bases not matched to a gene: 1. The CDR3 runs to 15 residues. The CDR3 DNA sequence: TGCGCCAGCAGCTTGCGACTAGCGGGAGGGAATGAGCAGTTCTTC. It yields the protein CASSLRLAGGNEQFF.

This clone appeared a single time. The chain joins TRBV20-1 to TRBJ1-1; D is undetermined. The CDR3 runs to 11 residues. Germline V gene data show CDR1 as DFQATT and CDR2 as SNEGSKA (reference sequence). V gave up 2 bases and J gave up 4 bases, with 5 bases separating them. DNA of the CDR3: TGCAGTGCTAGAAGGTTCACTGAAGCTTTCTTT. It encodes CSARRFTEAFF.

This clone was counted once. This CDR3 reads CASSLRGPYNEQFF. The CDR3 coding sequence is TGCGCCAGCAGCTTGCGGGGACCCTACAATGAGCAGTTCTTC. This sequence joins TRBV5-1 and TRBJ2-1; either TRBD1 or TRBD2 may fit D (5 bases each). Looked up from germline, CDR1 is SGHRS and CDR2 is YFSETQ. V was trimmed by 1 base and J by 2 bases, leaving 7 bases between them. This CDR3 has 14 amino acids.

The genes are TRBV29-1 and TRBJ2-7; the D is unclear. There are 11 residues in the CDR3. V was cut by 6 bases and J by 1 base, with 7 bases left in between. Germline V gene data show CDR1 as SQVTM and CDR2 as ANQGSEA. The CDR3 loop reads CSVKESYEQYF. The CDR3, as DNA: TGCAGCGTGAAAGAATCCTACGAGCAGTACTTC.

This chain joins TRBV4-1 and TRBJ1-6, with D possibly TRBD1 on 6 matching bases. The germline V gene encodes CDR1 MGHRA and CDR2 YSYEKL. This CDR3 comprises 16 residues. The V and J ends lost 0 bases and 10 bases respectively, with 16 bases between them. The CDR3 bases are TGCGCCAGCAGCCAAGACGGGGACATCCCTCTCTCACCCCTCCACTTT. It specifies CASSQDGDIPLSPLHF.

This clone showed up just once. V gene TRBV7-9 combines with J gene TRBJ1-4; weak D call: TRBD1 (6 bases). The germline CDR1 and CDR2 sequences are SEHNR and FQNEAQ (reference sequence). Trimming took off 0 bases at V and 7 bases at J, with 12 bases between the two ends. The CDR3 has 15 residues. The CDR3 nucleotides read TGTGCCAGCAGCTTAGCTGGCGGGGGGCGTGAAAAACTGTTTTTT. Translating gives CASSLAGGGREKLFF.

The rearrangement joins TRBV10-2 to TRBJ2-1; D unresolved. This CDR3 has 12 residues. The V end was cut by 2 bases, the J end by 5 bases, with 4 bases between. The germline V gene has CDR1 WSHSY and CDR2 SAAADI. The CDR3 DNA reads TGCGCCAGCAGTGAGCCAGACAATGAGCAGTTCTTC. Its protein is CASSEPDNEQFF.

V is TRBV18 and J is TRBJ1-3, with D uncertain. V dropped 4 bases and J dropped 2 bases, with 15 bases sitting between them. Germline values: CDR1 KGHSH, CDR2 LQKENI. CDR3 length: 16 residues. Here the CDR3 reads CASSLSFERAGNTIYF. CDR3 DNA: TGTGCCAGCTCACTGTCTTTCGAAAGGGCTGGAAACACCATATATTTT.

The chain combines TRBV6-1 with TRBJ2-7; no reliable D call. The V gene's germline CDR1 is MNHNS and CDR2 SASEGT. This CDR3 spans 13 amino acids. With 7 bases removed from V and 0 bases from J, the gap between germline ends came to 10 bases. The DNA of the CDR3 is TGTGCCAGCAATCTCTCAGGCTCCTACGAGCAGTACTTC. Translating gives CASNLSGSYEQYF.

The rearrangement joins TRBV28 to TRBJ1-2; D possibly corresponds to TRBD1 (5 bases). The CDR3 runs to 11 residues. The V gene lost 6 bases and the J gene lost 5 bases, with 7 bases spanning the gap. Germline V CDR1 and CDR2: MDHEN, SYDVKM. CDR3 region: CASRTAYGYTF. The CDR3 region has the DNA TGTGCCAGCAGGACAGCTTATGGCTACACCTTC.

The chain has TRBV28 and TRBJ2-3; TRBD1 agrees at 9 bases. CDR1 is MDHEN, CDR2 SYDVKM, per germline. The CDR3 has 18 amino acids. The J segment lost 4 bases and the V segment lost 3 bases, leaving 14 bases of the junction unmatched. The CDR3 reads CASSFPLRQGENADTQYF. For the CDR3, the DNA is TGTGCCAGCAGTTTTCCTCTTCGACAGGGGGAGAACGCAGATACGCAGTATTTT.

The V call is TRBV5-1, the J call TRBJ2-7; D is ambiguous. CDR3 length equals 13 residues. V dropped 5 bases and J dropped 2 bases, with 11 bases sitting between them. Per germline, CDR1 SGHRS and CDR2 YFSETQ. DNA of the CDR3: TGCGCCAGCAGGCTGGGCAGTACCTACGAGCAGTACTTC. Encoded protein: CASRLGSTYEQYF.

V gene TRBV30 combines with J gene TRBJ2-7, with 10 nucleotides matching TRBD1. This CDR3 region has 14 residues. J gave up 4 bases and V 3 bases, and 6 bases lay outside the gene matches. Per the germline V gene, CDR1 is GTSNPN and CDR2 is SVGIG (reference sequence). The CDR3 region is CAWRRQGAGYEQYF. In nucleotides, the CDR3 is TGTGCCTGGAGACGACAGGGGGCGGGGTACGAGCAGTACTTC.

The chain uses TRBV30 and TRBJ1-1, with TRBD1 matching 9 bases. Germline CDR1 GTSNPN, CDR2 SVGIG (reference sequence). The CDR3 loop spans 16 amino acids. The trim removed 3 bases at V and 0 bases at J, leaving 8 bases unmatched. Here the CDR3 reads CAWRPTDRGLNTEAFF. The CDR3 coding sequence is TGTGCCTGGAGGCCTACAGACAGGGGGTTGAACACTGAAGCTTTCTTT.

The chain is built from TRBV7-9 and TRBJ2-2; maybe TRBD1 (6 bases). The germline gives CDR1 SEHNR, CDR2 FQNEAQ (reference sequence). The CDR3 is 14 residues long. Trimming stripped 5 bases from V and 8 bases from J, with 15 bases between. For the CDR3, the DNA is TGTGCCAGCAGCACCCGACAGGTGGAGGGGGAGCTGTTTTTT. It is translated as CASSTRQVEGELFF.

This clone appeared a single time. V gene TRBV28 combines with J gene TRBJ1-5; D gene uncertain. There are 16 residues in the CDR3. V dropped 9 bases and J dropped 0 bases, with 18 bases sitting between them. Germline V gene lookup returns CDR1 MDHEN and CDR2 SYDVKM. CDR3 DNA sequence: TGTGCCAGTTCGAATGGCAGGTCGGATAGCAATCAGCCCCAGCATTTT. Translating it yields CASSNGRSDSNQPQHF.

This clone occurred once. The chain employs TRBV4-3 and TRBJ2-1; TRBD2 matches 9 bases. With 0 bases clipped from V and 8 bases from J, the junction kept 8 bases outside the gene matches. The CDR3 totals 16 residues. Germline-derived CDR1 and CDR2 are LGHNA and YSLEER. In DNA form, the CDR3 reads TGCGCCAGCAGCCAAGATCGAATAGCGGGAGAGGATGAGCAGTTCTTC. Amino acids: CASSQDRIAGEDEQFF.

The V and J genes are TRBV7-9 and TRBJ1-3; D gene uncertain. From germline, CDR1 is SEHNR and CDR2 FQNEAQ (reference sequence). Trimming left V 2 bases short and J 2 bases short, with 7 bases between. The CDR3 has 14 residues. CDR3 nucleotide sequence: TGTGCCAGCAGCTTACTTGGGGCTGGAAACACCATATATTTT. It is translated as CASSLLGAGNTIYF.

The rearrangement uses TRBV27 and TRBJ2-7, with 8 bases matching TRBD1. Per the germline V gene, CDR1 is MNHEY and CDR2 is SMNVEV (reference sequence). With V trimmed by 4 bases and J by 7 bases, 12 bases remained unmatched. CDR3 length equals 15 residues. Here the CDR3 reads CASSSLGTGVREQYF. The CDR3 nucleotides read TGTGCCAGCAGTTCCCTCGGGACAGGTGTTCGGGAGCAGTACTTC.

This clone has only one observation. This sequence joins TRBV5-1 and TRBJ2-1; D is perhaps TRBD1 or TRBD2 (5 bases each). Germline CDR1 SGHRS, CDR2 YFSETQ. CDR3 length: 15 amino acids. Trimming took 0 bases from V and 5 from J, leaving 12 bases between them. The CDR3 nucleotides read TGCGCCAGCAGCTTGGAGCAGGGACCGAACAATGAGCAGTTCTTC. Translating gives CASSLEQGPNNEQFF.